The 30 T cell receptor beta chains below come from one sample, sequenced in a study of regulatory T cells in long-lasting Graves disease. Building the TCR beta libraries relied on iRepertoire HTBI primers, and CDR3 regions underwent Arm-PCR. Each CDR3 protein is one row after TCRdb ran MiXCR on the multiplex PCR reads. The data hold about 400,000 distinct CDR3 sequences, with roughly 17% observed a single time. Time point specified: newly diagnosed GD, antithyroid drugs for less than 3 months. There was RNA extracted from PBMCs, and the TCR library was made from it. The same sample was also used in a study of T cells in Graves' hyperthyroidism and ophthalmopathy.

Specimen: peripheral blood mononuclear cells (PBMCs), collected at new diagnosis, from a patient treated with antithyroid drugs. These TCRs come from a woman between 18 and 29 years old with Graves disease.

The table lists this clonotype with many counts. The chain couples TRBV11-2 to TRBJ1-1; 7 bases are a match to TRBD1. This CDR3 contains 14 residues. The germline V gene has CDR1 SGHAT and CDR2 FQNNGV. J gave up 5 bases and V 5 bases, and 8 bases lay outside the gene matches. The CDR3 DNA follows: TGTGCCAGCAGCCCCGACAGGGCGAAAACTGAAGCTTTCTTT. Protein sequence: CASSPDRAKTEAFF.

J is TRBJ2-1 and V is TRBV7-2; 8 bases match TRBD2. The trim removed 5 bases at V and 5 bases at J, leaving 14 bases unmatched. Germline V gene data show CDR1 as SGHTA and CDR2 as FQGNSA. CDR3 length: 17 residues. The CDR3 sequence: CASSVIALAGRDNEQFF. The CDR3, as DNA: TGTGCCAGCAGCGTGATTGCCTTAGCGGGGAGGGACAATGAGCAGTTCTTC.

This clonotype was seen repeatedly, ten times or more. V is TRBV24-1 and J is TRBJ2-1; tentatively, D is TRBD2 (7 bases). The germline V gene has CDR1 KGHDR and CDR2 SFDVKD. This CDR3 spans 16 amino acids. V was trimmed by 5 bases and J by 6 bases, leaving 19 bases between them. The chain's CDR3 is CATSALGGAIANEQFF. CDR3 nucleotides: TGTGCCACCAGTGCCTTGGGGGGGGCCATAGCCAATGAGCAGTTCTTC.

This clonotype showed up many times. This chain uses TRBV2 with TRBJ1-2; D is unclear. The CDR3 spans 13 residues. Trimming shortened V by 3 bases and J by 4 bases, and 9 bases separated the two germline ends. Germline V gene lookup returns CDR1 SNHLY and CDR2 FYNNEI. The CDR3 nucleotides are TGTGCCAGCAGTGAGCGGCAGTCCTATGGCTACACCTTC. Its translation: CASSERQSYGYTF.

This clonotype was counted ten times or more. CDR3 amino acids: CASSRRALQAGDSPLHF. In DNA, the CDR3 is TGTGCCAGCAGTCGCCGGGCTTTGCAGGCCGGGGATTCACCCCTCCACTTT. V and J are TRBV12-3 or TRBV12-4 and TRBJ1-6; D gene unclear. This CDR3 is built from 17 residues. Trimming cost V 5 bases and J 8 bases, with 22 bases left between them.

This clonotype has ten or more counts. This clone may be a read error of a much larger clone one base away. The chain couples TRBV27 to TRBJ2-7, with D tentatively TRBD1 (7 bases). Germline values: CDR1 MNHEY, CDR2 SMNVEV (reference sequence). V lost 6 bases and J 4 bases, leaving 16 bases between the germline ends. The CDR3 sequence is 14 residues long. CDR3 nucleotides: TGTGCCAGCAGCCGCGGGACAGAGAATTACGAGCAGTACTTC. Protein product: CASSRGTENYEQYF.

The CDR3 is CASSERVRGGTTFTGQYF. DNA for the CDR3: TGTGCCAGCAGTGAAAGGGTACGGGGGGGCACAACCTTTACGGGGCAGTACTTC. The V gene is TRBV6-2 or TRBV6-3, the J gene TRBJ2-7; TRBD2 matches 8 bases. The CDR3 loop spans 18 amino acids. Trimming at V came to 5 bases and at J to 9 bases, leaving 24 bases not matched to a gene. Germline V gene sequence: CDR1 MNHEY, CDR2 SVGEGT.

CDR3 sequence (DNA): TGCGCCAGCAGCTTGGGGATGGACAGGGGTGCTTTCTTT. Translated, it gives CASSLGMDRGAFF. This chain joins TRBV5-1 and TRBJ1-1, with 9 bases identical to TRBD1. The CDR3 extends over 13 amino acids. Per germline, CDR1 SGHRS and CDR2 YFSETQ. After removal of 0 bases from V and 11 bases from J, the junction contained 5 bases not matched to a gene.

There are a few counts of this clonotype. This chain links TRBV29-1 with TRBJ2-7; TRBD2 aligns across 12 bases. This CDR3 is built from 16 residues. Germline V lookup: CDR1 SQVTM, CDR2 ANQGSEA. The J segment lost 4 bases and the V segment lost 0 bases, leaving 7 bases of the junction unmatched. The CDR3 spells CSVEEGLAGRRYEQYF. The CDR3 bases are TGCAGCGTTGAAGAAGGACTAGCGGGGAGGAGGTACGAGCAGTACTTC.

A few counts support this clonotype. This chain joins TRBV5-1 and TRBJ2-1; weak D call: TRBD1 (5 bases). V was clipped by 4 bases and J by 5 bases, with 13 bases between them. CDR1 SGHRS and CDR2 YFSETQ come from the germline V gene. The CDR3 totals 14 residues. The CDR3 DNA is TGCGCCAGCAGCCTGATGGACACAAACAATGAGCAGTTCTTC. As protein: CASSLMDTNNEQFF.

This clonotype was seen ten or more times. The V and J genes are TRBV20-1 and TRBJ2-1, with 8 bases that match TRBD2. Germline lookup yields CDR1 DFQATT and CDR2 SNEGSKA (reference sequence). The junction had 6 bases not matched to a gene; V was cut back by 4 bases and J by 7 bases. The CDR3 runs to 13 residues. CDR3 amino acids: CSATGLARNEQFF. CDR3 nucleotide sequence: TGCAGTGCTACAGGACTAGCTCGAAATGAGCAGTTCTTC.

This clonotype was counted many times. Germline and junction disagree at one end, which may indicate a read error. The gene calls are TRBV5-1 and TRBJ1-1; 9 bases are shared with TRBD1. The length of the CDR3 is 14 residues. The V gene's germline CDR1 is SGHRS and CDR2 YFSETQ. This CDR3 is CASSWGQGNTEAFF. In DNA, the CDR3 is TGTGCCAGCAGCTGGGGACAGGGTAACACTGAAGCTTTCTTT. Drawing the rest from reference TRBV5-1 and TRBJ1-1, the complete variable domain is KAGVTQTPRYLIKTRGQQVTLSCSPISGHRSVSWYQQTPGQGLQFLFEYFSETQRNKGNFPGRFSGRQFSNSRSEMNVSTLELGDSALYLCASSWGQGNTEAFFGQGTRLTVV.

This clonotype was detected a few times. A much bigger clone sits one base away, suggesting this may be a read error. The chain joins TRBV18 to TRBJ1-1; unclear D gene. CDR1 and CDR2 (germline): KGHSH, LQKENI. This CDR3 has 13 residues. Here the CDR3 reads CVSSHSENTEAFF. As DNA, the CDR3 is TGTGTCAGCTCCCACAGTGAGAACACTGAAGCTTTCTTT.

This clonotype has only a few counts. V usage is TRBV6-2 or TRBV6-3 and J usage is TRBJ2-6, with TRBD2 as a possible D gene (6 bases). CDR1 MNHEY and CDR2 SVGEGT come from the germline V gene. CDR3 length: 15 amino acids. The V end was cut by 6 bases, the J end by 4 bases, with 13 bases between. The CDR3, as DNA: TGTGCCAGCAGCCCTCCGGGGGACGGGGCCAACGTCCTGACTTTC. This codes for CASSPPGDGANVLTF.

Many counts were recorded for this clonotype. The J gene is TRBJ2-3, the V gene TRBV28, with D unresolved. Trimming took off 7 bases at V and 1 base at J, with 18 bases between the two ends. The CDR3 is 16 residues long. CDR1 MDHEN and CDR2 SYDVKM come from the germline V gene. The CDR3 DNA reads TGTGCCAGCACTCAAGGTGGTGACCCGGGCACAGATACGCAGTATTTT. Protein product: CASTQGGDPGTDTQYF.

This clonotype was seen repeatedly, ten times or more. This rearrangement joins TRBV28 to TRBJ2-7; the D is unclear. The V and J ends lost 4 bases and 3 bases respectively, with 10 bases between them. The CDR3 covers 13 residues. Per the germline V gene, CDR1 is MDHEN and CDR2 is SYDVKM. CDR3 nucleotide sequence: TGTGCCAGCAGTTCCGCCCAGTTCTACGAGCAGTACTTC. This translates into CASSSAQFYEQYF. Full variable domain (missing parts from reference TRBV28 and TRBJ2-7): DVKVTQSSRYLVKRTGEKVFLECVQDMDHENMFWYRQDPGLGLRLIYFSYDVKMKEKGDIPEGYSVSREKKERFSLILESASTNQTSMYLCASSSAQFYEQYFGPGTRLTVT.

This clonotype occurred a few times. The chain links TRBV7-9 to TRBJ2-3; D possibly corresponds to TRBD2 (5 bases). The ends were cut back, 8 bases at V and 5 bases at J, with 20 bases in the middle. Germline V gene lookup returns CDR1 SEHNR and CDR2 FQNEAQ (reference sequence). This CDR3 is 15 amino acids long. The CDR3 sequence: CASPFSAEAGDTQYF. CDR3 nucleotides: TGTGCCAGCCCCTTTTCGGCCGAGGCGGGAGATACGCAGTATTTT.

This clonotype was detected ten times or more. The chain carries TRBV28 and TRBJ1-5; maybe TRBD1 (5 bases). Germline V lookup: CDR1 MDHEN, CDR2 SYDVKM. This CDR3 spans 14 amino acids. V was clipped by 3 bases and J by 3 bases, with 9 bases between them. The CDR3 DNA is TGTGCCAGCAGTTTTCAGACAGCCAATCAGCCCCAGCATTTT. Protein sequence: CASSFQTANQPQHF.

On this clonotype itself: Its ends do not fully match the called genes, so a read error is possible. The V gene is TRBV3-1, the J gene TRBJ1-1; D is ambiguous. The CDR3 length is 12 residues. The germline V gene encodes CDR1 LGHDT and CDR2 YNNKEL (reference sequence). The CDR3: CASSQDRYEQNF. The DNA for the CDR3 is TGTGCCAGCAGCCAAGATCGGTACGAGCAGAACTTC. The whole variable domain, filled in from reference TRBV3-1 and TRBJ1-1, reads DTAVSQTPKYLVTQMGNDKSIKCEQNLGHDTMYWYKQDSKKFLKIMFSYNNKELIINETVPNRFSPKSPDKAHLNLHINSLELGDSAVYFCASSQDRYEQNFGQGTRLTVV.

This clonotype has at least ten counts. The junction departs from germline at one end; a sequencing error may be responsible. The J gene is TRBJ2-7, the V gene TRBV5-1, with a weak D call TRBD2 (6 bases). Germline loops: CDR1 SGHRS, CDR2 YFSETQ. CDR3 size: 11 residues. In DNA form, the CDR3 reads TGTGCCAGCAGCTTGGAGGGACCGGCGAACTTC. It specifies CASSLEGPANF.

V and J are TRBV20-1 and TRBJ2-3; weak D call: TRBD1 (6 bases). Per germline, CDR1 DFQATT and CDR2 SNEGSKA (reference sequence). The CDR3 extends over 14 amino acids. Between the trimmed V and J ends, which lost 4 bases and 0 bases, there was a span of 11 bases. The CDR3 here is CSAKRTESTDTQYF. The CDR3 DNA follows: TGCAGTGCTAAGAGGACAGAAAGCACAGATACGCAGTATTTT.

In its sample, this clonotype was seen many times. V is TRBV4-1 and J is TRBJ2-7; 7 positions agree with TRBD1. The CDR3 is 14 residues long. Germline V gene sequence: CDR1 MGHRA, CDR2 YSYEKL. With 2 bases clipped from V and 4 bases from J, the junction kept 5 bases outside the gene matches. CDR3 loop: CASSQPGQTYEQYF. CDR3 coding DNA: TGCGCCAGCAGCCAACCGGGACAGACATACGAGCAGTACTTC.

The rearrangement uses TRBV7-9 and TRBJ2-5; 7 bases line up with TRBD1. This CDR3 contains 16 residues. The trim removed 4 bases at V and 5 bases at J, leaving 13 bases unmatched. Germline lookup yields CDR1 SEHNR and CDR2 FQNEAQ (reference sequence). CDR3 protein: CASSSKKQGMGETQYF. CDR3 in DNA: TGTGCCAGCAGCTCCAAAAAACAGGGGATGGGGGAGACCCAGTACTTC.

This clonotype has just a few counts. This chain uses TRBV6-2 or TRBV6-3 with TRBJ2-3; TRBD2 matches 8 bases. The V gene's germline CDR1 is MNHEY and CDR2 SVGEGT. The CDR3 contains 15 residues. J was trimmed by 3 bases and V by 9 bases; bases with no gene match: 11. The CDR3 region is CASLDGREATDTQYF. The CDR3 DNA sequence: TGTGCCAGTCTTGACGGGCGGGAGGCTACAGATACGCAGTATTTT.

This clonotype was found many times. This chain joins TRBV2 and TRBJ2-3, with 10 bases lining up with TRBD2. CDR3 size: 15 residues. In germline, CDR1 is SNHLY, CDR2 FYNNEI. The V gene end was trimmed by 6 bases and the J gene end by 5 bases; junction bases not matched to a gene: 8. In DNA form, the CDR3 reads TGTGCCAGCAGGGGCGGGCTAGCGGGAGTAGATACGCAGTATTTT. Its translation: CASRGGLAGVDTQYF. The whole variable domain, filled in from reference TRBV2 and TRBJ2-3, reads EPEVTQTPSHQVTQMGQEVILRCVPISNHLYFYWYRQILGQKVEFLVSFYNNEISEKSEIFDDQFSVERPDGSNFTLKIRSTKLEDSAMYFCASRGGLAGVDTQYFGPGTRLTVL.

Ten or more counts support this clonotype. V gene TRBV2 combines with J gene TRBJ1-2; D unclear. Germline lookup yields CDR1 SNHLY and CDR2 FYNNEI. This CDR3 region has 10 residues. Trimming took off 8 bases at V and 8 bases at J, with 9 bases between the two ends. The DNA of the CDR3 is TGTGCCAGCGGGCAAGGGGGCTACACCTTC. Its protein is CASGQGGYTF.

The chain has TRBV6-1 and TRBJ2-2, with D hard to call. Germline V gene data show CDR1 as MNHNS and CDR2 as SASEGT. The V and J ends lost 1 base and 7 bases respectively, with 4 bases between them. There are 12 residues in the CDR3. In nucleotides, the CDR3 is TGTGCCAGCAGTGAAGACCTCGGGGAGCTGTTTTTT. Amino acids: CASSEDLGELFF.

This clonotype was counted many times. The genes are TRBV2 and TRBJ2-1; tentatively, D is TRBD2 (6 bases). Germline assignment: CDR1 SNHLY and CDR2 FYNNEI. Deletions cut 6 bases from V and 10 bases from J, with 25 bases between. This CDR3 is built from 16 residues. DNA of the CDR3: TGTGCCAGCAGCGTCCGTGAACTAGCCTTCGGCCAAGAGCAGTTCTTC. Amino acids: CASSVRELAFGQEQFF.

This clonotype was recorded many times. The chain recombines TRBV15 with TRBJ2-1, with a weak D call TRBD1 (5 bases). V gave up 0 bases and J gave up 0 bases, with 6 bases separating them. Germline CDR1 and CDR2: LNHNV and YYDKDF (reference sequence). This CDR3 spans 15 amino acids. The CDR3 sequence is CATSRDQGSYNEQFF. CDR3 bases: TGTGCCACCAGCAGAGATCAGGGCTCCTACAATGAGCAGTTCTTC.

This rearrangement joins TRBV10-3 to TRBJ2-2, with TRBD2 matching over 14 bases. Looked up from germline, CDR1 is ENHRY and CDR2 is SYGVKD. The CDR3 sequence is 16 residues long. Trimming removed 10 bases from V and 0 bases from J; junction bases left unmatched: 4. CDR3 coding DNA: TGTGCCACAGGACTAGCGGGGGGCGCGAACACCGGGGAGCTGTTTTTT. This gives the protein CATGLAGGANTGELFF.